Included here is one TCR beta chain sequence, with context. Its antigen is not known. The data belong to a study of lymphopenia after photon versus proton radiotherapy. Overall study findings and caveats: Better survival with proton therapy was suggested as possible, not demonstrated. Under photons, naive T cells and diversity fell while effector/memory populations rose.

Germline V lookup: CDR1 SNHLY, CDR2 FYNNEI. The CDR3 loop spans 13 amino acids. Trimming shortened V by 7 bases and J by 4 bases, and 13 bases separated the two germline ends. The protocol was immunoSEQ multiplex PCR, while the TCRdb copy is restricted to in-frame clones and leaves out a portion. The data contain 20,000 to 25,000 clones, about nine tenths of them seen just once; the ten biggest clones take up roughly 9.6%. The clonotype was recovered from a woman aged 70-85 years with pancreatic cancer. Some clones in this sample may be carry-over from other donors' samples. The J gene is TRBJ1-2, the V gene TRBV2, with D tentatively TRBD1 (5 bases). The sample consisted of peripheral blood, taken from a patient treated with proton-based radiotherapy. The CDR3 DNA sequence: TGTGCCAGCATTTGGACAACCCCCTATGGCTACACCTTC. Translating it yields CASIWTTPYGYTF.